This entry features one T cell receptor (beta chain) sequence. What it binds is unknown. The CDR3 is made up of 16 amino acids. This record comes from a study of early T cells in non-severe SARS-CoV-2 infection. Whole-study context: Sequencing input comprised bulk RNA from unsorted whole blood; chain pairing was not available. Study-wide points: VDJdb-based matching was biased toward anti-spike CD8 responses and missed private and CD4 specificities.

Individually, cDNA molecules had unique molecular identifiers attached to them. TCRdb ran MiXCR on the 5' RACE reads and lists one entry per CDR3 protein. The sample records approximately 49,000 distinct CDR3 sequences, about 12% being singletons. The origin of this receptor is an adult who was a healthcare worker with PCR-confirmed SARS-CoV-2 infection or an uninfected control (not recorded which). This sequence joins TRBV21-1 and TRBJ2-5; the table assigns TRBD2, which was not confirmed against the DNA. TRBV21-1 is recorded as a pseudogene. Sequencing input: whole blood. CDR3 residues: CASCGLAGGKEETQYF. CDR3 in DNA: TGTGCCAGCTGCGGACTAGCGGGAGGGAAGGAGGAGACCCAGTACTTC.